This T cell receptor (beta chain) originates from a study of regulatory T cells in long-lasting Graves disease. This clonotype was observed a handful of times. The antigen remains undetermined. The conserved final phenylalanine or tryptophan is absent from the CDR3, which likely points to a read error. Time point described: persistent/refractory GD, antithyroid drugs over 5 years with positive TRAb. RNA isolated from PBMCs was used to make the TCR library. Overall study results and limits: Persistent disease was characterized by preferential usage of TRBV28, TRBJ1-2 and TRBJ2-5.

Researchers made TCR beta libraries by using iRepertoire HTBI primers and running Arm-PCR on CDR3 regions. Each CDR3 protein is one row after TCRdb ran MiXCR on the multiplex PCR reads. This sample has approximately 290,000 distinct CDR3 sequences, with more than 20% found just once. The CDR3 length is 17 residues. V dropped 4 bases and J dropped 2; count of bases not matched to a gene: 8. Germline V gives CDR1 SGHRS, CDR2 YFSETQ. The receptor was isolated from a female donor with Graves disease. V gene TRBV5-1 combines with J gene TRBJ2-6, with 8 nucleotides matching TRBD1. The sample here was peripheral blood mononuclear cells (PBMCs), taken when the disease was refractory, from a patient treated with antithyroid drugs. The CDR3 DNA reads as TGCGCCAGCAGCCCTCCGCAACAGGGGGCTGGGGCCAACGTCCTGACTTCC. Its protein is CASSPPQQGAGANVLTS.